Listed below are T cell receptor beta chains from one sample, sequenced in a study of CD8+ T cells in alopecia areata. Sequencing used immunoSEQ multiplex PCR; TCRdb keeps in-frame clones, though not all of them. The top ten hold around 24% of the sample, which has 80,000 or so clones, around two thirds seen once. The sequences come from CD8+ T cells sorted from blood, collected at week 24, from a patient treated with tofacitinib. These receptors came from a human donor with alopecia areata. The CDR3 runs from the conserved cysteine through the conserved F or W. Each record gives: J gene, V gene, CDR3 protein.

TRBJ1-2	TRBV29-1	CSVEDLRLTSNYGYTF
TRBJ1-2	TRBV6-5	CASSLSHVGIYGYTF
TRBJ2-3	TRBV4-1	CASSQVLAGGPRDTQYF
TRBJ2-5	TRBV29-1	CSVEGLAGGQETQYF
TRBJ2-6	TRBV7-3	CASSPLAGGAGANVLTF
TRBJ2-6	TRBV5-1	CASSLVQAGANVLTF
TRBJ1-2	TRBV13	CASSTAEGLDGYTF
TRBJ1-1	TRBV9	CASSVVRTDNAEAFF
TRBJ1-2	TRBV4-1	CASSQDSVTQGYGYTF
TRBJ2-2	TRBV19	CASDGTLNTGELFF
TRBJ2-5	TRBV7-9	CASSSGDGQETQYF
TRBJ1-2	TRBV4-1	CASSQDRGLGIGYTF
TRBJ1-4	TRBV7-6	CASSPNWALLGEKLFF
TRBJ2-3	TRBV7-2	CASSLEDGTDTQYF
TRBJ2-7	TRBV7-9	CASSYPGGPFTYEQYF
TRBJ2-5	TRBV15	CATSRPKLSGGASPETQYF
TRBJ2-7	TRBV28	CASRGLAYEQYF
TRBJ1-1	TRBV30	CAWSVVGSMNTEAFF
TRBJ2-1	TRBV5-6	CASSPQESSYNEQFF
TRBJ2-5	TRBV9	CASSVDRGQETQYF
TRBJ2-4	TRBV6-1	CASGQGWYF
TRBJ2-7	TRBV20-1	CSARNDYEQYF
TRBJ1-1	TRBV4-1	CASSQDRSGLTEAFF
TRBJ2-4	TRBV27	CASSFIPGVKNIQYF
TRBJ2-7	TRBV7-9	CASSFDRVQYF
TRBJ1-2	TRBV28	CASSVIGAINYGYTF
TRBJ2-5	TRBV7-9	CASSLGGGAQETQYF
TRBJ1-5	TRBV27	CASRRGSSNQPQHF
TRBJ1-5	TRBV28	CASSLRDRGNQPQHF
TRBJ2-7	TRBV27	CASSLSPDRATYEQYF
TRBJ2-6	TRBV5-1	CASSQDRGFRSGANVLTF
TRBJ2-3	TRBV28	CASSLRWRRGGVDTQYF
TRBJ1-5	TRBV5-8	CASSLSGPGNLPQHF
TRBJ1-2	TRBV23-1	CASSPGLREYGYTF
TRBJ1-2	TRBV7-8	CASSTGTGGGRGYTF
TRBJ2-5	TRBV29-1	CSVEAKAGQETQYF
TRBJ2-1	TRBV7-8	CASSLLADEQFF
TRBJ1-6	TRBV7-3	CASSLTGGQGSSPLHF
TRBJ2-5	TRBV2	CASSPRRGGKETQYF
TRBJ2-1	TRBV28	CASSPGLAGDSYNEQFF
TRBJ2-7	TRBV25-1	CATATVGYEQYF
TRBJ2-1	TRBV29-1	CSVGGTGLSYNEQFF
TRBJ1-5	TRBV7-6	CASSLEISGPQHF
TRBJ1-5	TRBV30	CAWSSGMGNQPQHF
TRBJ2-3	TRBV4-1	CASSPSPRAADTQYF
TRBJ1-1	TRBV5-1	CASSKFRGLDTEAFF
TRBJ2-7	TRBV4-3	CASSQSLGTVSYEQYF
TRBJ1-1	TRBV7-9	CASSLGFLGLNTEAFF
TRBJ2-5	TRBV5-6	CASSQRTSGGETQYF
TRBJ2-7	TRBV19	CASSRITVGQGIYEQYF
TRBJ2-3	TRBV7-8	CASSANIASSTDTQYF